This T cell receptor beta chain comes out of a study of shared T cell receptors in the human thymus. Only in-frame clones appear in the TCRdb table, and some are missing; sequencing was by immunoSEQ multiplex PCR. The sample includes about 710,000 clones, approximately 89% of them seen just once. A further study also used this sample, focusing on human thymus T cells. As that study records: Thymic as well as blood repertoires seemed to favor certain V and J genes unevenly. Unrelated individuals were reported by related research to share highly overlapping thymic repertoires.

The TCR comes from a boy under two years old with a congenital heart defect. Material for sequencing was thymocytes.

The CDR3 sequence: CATSRTRRDSYNSPLHF. The CDR3 coding sequence is TGTGCCACCAGCAGAACCCGCCGGGACAGTTATAATTCACCCCTCCACTTT. This chain uses TRBV15 with TRBJ1-6; TRBD1 matches 7 bases. Losses at the gene ends were 2 bases for V and 4 bases for J; bases not matched to a gene: 8. There are 17 residues in the CDR3. Germline V lookup: CDR1 LNHNV, CDR2 YYDKDF (reference sequence).